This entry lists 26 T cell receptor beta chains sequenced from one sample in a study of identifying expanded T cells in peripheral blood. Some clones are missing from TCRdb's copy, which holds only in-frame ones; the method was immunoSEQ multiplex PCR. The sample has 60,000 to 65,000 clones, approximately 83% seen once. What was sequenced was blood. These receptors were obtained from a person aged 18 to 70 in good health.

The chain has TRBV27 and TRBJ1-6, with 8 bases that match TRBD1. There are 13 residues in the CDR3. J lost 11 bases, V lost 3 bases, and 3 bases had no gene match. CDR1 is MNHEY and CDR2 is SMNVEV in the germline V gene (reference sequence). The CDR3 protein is CASSLDRAPPLHF. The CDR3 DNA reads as TGTGCCAGCAGTTTGGACAGGGCCCCACCCCTCCACTTT.

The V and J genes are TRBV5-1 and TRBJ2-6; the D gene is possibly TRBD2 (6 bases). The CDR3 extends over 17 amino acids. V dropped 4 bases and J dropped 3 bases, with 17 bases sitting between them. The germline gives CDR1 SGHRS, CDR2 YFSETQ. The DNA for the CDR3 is TGCGCCAGCAGCCCCCTGGAGGGTTCCTTTGGGGCCAACGTCCTGACTTTC. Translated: CASSPLEGSFGANVLTF.

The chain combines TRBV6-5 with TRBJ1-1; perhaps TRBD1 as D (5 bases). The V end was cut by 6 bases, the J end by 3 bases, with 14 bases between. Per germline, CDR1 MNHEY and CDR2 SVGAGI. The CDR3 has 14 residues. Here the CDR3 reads CASRRRTRDTEAFF. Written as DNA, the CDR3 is TGTGCCAGCAGGAGGCGGACAAGGGACACTGAAGCTTTCTTT.

CDR3: CASWRVRAGANEQFF. The CDR3 DNA sequence: TGTGCCAGCTGGCGCGTGAGGGCAGGGGCCAATGAGCAGTTCTTC. This chain uses TRBV27 with TRBJ2-1; weak D call: TRBD1 (6 bases). V was trimmed by 8 bases and J by 6 bases, leaving 20 bases between them. The CDR3 sequence is 15 residues long. Germline V gene data show CDR1 as MNHEY and CDR2 as SMNVEV (reference sequence).

In DNA form, the CDR3 reads TGTGCTAGTCAGGGGAACTATGGCTACACCTTC. It specifies CASQGNYGYTF. The chain links TRBV12-5 to TRBJ1-2; tentatively, D is TRBD1 (6 bases). Germline-derived CDR1 and CDR2 are LGHNT and FRNRAP. V lost 8 bases to trimming and J lost 2 bases, with 6 bases between them. This CDR3 has 11 residues. Filled out from reference TRBV12-5 and TRBJ1-2, the complete variable domain reads DARVTQTPRHKVTEMGQEVTMRCQPILGHNTVFWYRQTMMQGLELLAYFRNRAPLDDSGMPKDRFSAEMPDATLATLKIQPSEPRDSAVYFCASQGNYGYTFGSGTRLTVV.

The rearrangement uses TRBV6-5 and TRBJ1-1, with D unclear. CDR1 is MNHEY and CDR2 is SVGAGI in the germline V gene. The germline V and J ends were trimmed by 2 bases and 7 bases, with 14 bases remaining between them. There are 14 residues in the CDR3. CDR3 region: CASSYITSGSEAFF. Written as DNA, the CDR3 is TGTGCCAGCAGTTACATAACGTCCGGGAGTGAAGCTTTCTTT.

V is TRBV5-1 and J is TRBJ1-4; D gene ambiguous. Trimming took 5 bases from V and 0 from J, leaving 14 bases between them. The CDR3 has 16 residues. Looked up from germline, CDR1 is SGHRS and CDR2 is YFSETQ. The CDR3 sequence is CASSYGPFSTNEKLFF. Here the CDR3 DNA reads TGCGCCAGCAGTTATGGACCTTTTTCAACTAATGAAAAACTGTTTTTT.

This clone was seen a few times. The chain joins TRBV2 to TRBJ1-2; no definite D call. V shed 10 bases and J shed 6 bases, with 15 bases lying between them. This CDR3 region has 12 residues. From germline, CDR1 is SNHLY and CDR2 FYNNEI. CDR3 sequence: CATQNPSNGYTF. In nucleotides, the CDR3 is TGTGCCACCCAGAACCCATCCAATGGCTACACCTTC.

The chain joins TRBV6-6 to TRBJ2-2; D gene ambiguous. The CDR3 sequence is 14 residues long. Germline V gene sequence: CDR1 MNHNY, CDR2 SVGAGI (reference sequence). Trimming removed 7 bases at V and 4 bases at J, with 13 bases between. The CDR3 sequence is CASKLDAPTGELFF. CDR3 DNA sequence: TGTGCCAGCAAGTTGGACGCCCCCACCGGGGAGCTGTTTTTT.

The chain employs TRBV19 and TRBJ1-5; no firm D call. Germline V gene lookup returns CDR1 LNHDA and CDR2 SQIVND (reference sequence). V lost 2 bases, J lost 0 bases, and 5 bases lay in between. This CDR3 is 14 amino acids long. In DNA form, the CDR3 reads TGTGCCAGTAGTATAAGGGATAGCAATCAGCCCCAGCATTTT. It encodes CASSIRDSNQPQHF.

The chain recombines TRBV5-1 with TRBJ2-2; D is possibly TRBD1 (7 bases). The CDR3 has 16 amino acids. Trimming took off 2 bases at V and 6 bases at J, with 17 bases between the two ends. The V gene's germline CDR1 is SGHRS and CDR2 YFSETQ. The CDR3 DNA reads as TGCGCCAGCAGCTTCTCAGGGGGGAATCGGGCCGGGGAGCTGTTTTTT. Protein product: CASSFSGGNRAGELFF.

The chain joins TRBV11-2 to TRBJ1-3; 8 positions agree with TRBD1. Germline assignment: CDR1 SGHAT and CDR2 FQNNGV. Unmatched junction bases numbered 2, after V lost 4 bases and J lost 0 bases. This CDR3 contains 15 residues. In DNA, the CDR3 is TGTGCCAGCAGCTACGGACAGGGCTCTGGAAACACCATATATTTT. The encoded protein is CASSYGQGSGNTIYF.

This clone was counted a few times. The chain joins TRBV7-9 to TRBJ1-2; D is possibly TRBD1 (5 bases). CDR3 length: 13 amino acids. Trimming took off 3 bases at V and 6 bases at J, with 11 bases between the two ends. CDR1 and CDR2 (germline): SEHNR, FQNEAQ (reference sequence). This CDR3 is CASSLQGGHGYTF. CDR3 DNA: TGTGCCAGCAGCTTGCAGGGTGGGCATGGCTACACCTTC. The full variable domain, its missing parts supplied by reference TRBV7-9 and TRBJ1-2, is DTGVSQNPRHKITKRGQNVTFRCDPISEHNRLYWYRQTLGQGPEFLTYFQNEAQLEKSRLLSDRFSAERPKGSFSTLEIQRTEQGDSAMYLCASSLQGGHGYTFGSGTRLTVV.

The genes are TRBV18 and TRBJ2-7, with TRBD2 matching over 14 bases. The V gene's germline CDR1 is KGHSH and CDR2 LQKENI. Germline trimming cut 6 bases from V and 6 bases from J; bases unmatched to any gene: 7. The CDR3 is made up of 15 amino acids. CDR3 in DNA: TGTGCCAGCTCGGACGGGACTAGCGGGAGACGCGAGCAGTACTTC. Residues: CASSDGTSGRREQYF.

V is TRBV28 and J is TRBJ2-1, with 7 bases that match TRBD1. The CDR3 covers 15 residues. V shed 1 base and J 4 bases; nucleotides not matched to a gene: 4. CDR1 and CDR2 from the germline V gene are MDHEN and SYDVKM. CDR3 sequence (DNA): TGTGCCAGCAGTTTATACGGGACAGAGTACAATGAGCAGTTCTTC. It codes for CASSLYGTEYNEQFF. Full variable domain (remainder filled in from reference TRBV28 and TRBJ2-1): DVKVTQSSRYLVKRTGEKVFLECVQDMDHENMFWYRQDPGLGLRLIYFSYDVKMKEKGDIPEGYSVSREKKERFSLILESASTNQTSMYLCASSLYGTEYNEQFFGPGTRLTVL.

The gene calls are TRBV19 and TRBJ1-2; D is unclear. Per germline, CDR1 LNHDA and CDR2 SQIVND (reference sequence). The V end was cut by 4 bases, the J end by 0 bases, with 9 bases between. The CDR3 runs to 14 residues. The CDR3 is CASSTVSANYGYTF. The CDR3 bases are TGTGCCAGTAGTACGGTTTCAGCTAACTATGGCTACACCTTC. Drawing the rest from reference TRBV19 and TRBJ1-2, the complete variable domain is DGGITQSPKYLFRKEGQNVTLSCEQNLNHDAMYWYRQDPGQGLRLIYYSQIVNDFQKGDIAEGYSVSREKKESFPLTVTSAQKNPTAFYLCASSTVSANYGYTFGSGTRLTVV.

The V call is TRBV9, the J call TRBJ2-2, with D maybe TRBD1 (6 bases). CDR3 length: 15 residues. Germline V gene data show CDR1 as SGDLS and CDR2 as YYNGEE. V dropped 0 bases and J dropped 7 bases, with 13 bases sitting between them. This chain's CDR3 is CASSVDRDKGGELFF. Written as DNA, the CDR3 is TGTGCCAGCAGCGTAGACAGGGATAAGGGCGGGGAGCTGTTTTTT. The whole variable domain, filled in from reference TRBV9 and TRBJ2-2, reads DSGVTQTPKHLITATGQRVTLRCSPRSGDLSVYWYQQSLDQGLQFLIQYYNGEERAKGNILERFSAQQFPDLHSELNLSSLELGDSALYFCASSVDRDKGGELFFGEGSRLTVL.

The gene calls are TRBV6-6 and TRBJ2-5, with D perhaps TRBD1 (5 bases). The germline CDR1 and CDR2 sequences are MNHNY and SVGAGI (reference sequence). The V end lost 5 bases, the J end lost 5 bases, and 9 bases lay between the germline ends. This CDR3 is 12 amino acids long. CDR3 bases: TGTGCCAGCAGTGGACATGGGGAGACCCAGTACTTC. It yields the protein CASSGHGETQYF.

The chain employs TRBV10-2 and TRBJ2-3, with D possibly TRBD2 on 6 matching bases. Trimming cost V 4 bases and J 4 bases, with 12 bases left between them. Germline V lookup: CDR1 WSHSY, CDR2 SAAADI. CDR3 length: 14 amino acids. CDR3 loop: CASSGLSGADTQYF. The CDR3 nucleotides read TGCGCCAGCAGTGGCCTGTCGGGAGCAGATACGCAGTATTTT.

DNA of the CDR3: TGTGCCAGCAGCTTAAATTCTCTCGACAGAACGAACACTGAAGCTTTCTTT. This translates into CASSLNSLDRTNTEAFF. The rearrangement joins TRBV7-2 to TRBJ1-1, with D perhaps TRBD1 (5 bases). The V and J ends lost 2 bases and 1 base respectively, with 17 bases between them. The germline gives CDR1 SGHTA, CDR2 FQGNSA. The CDR3 is 17 residues long.

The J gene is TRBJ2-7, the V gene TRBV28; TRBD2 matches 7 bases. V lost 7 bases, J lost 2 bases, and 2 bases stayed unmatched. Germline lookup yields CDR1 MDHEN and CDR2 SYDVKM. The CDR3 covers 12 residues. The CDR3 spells CASKAGTYEQYF. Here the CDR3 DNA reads TGTGCCAGCAAAGCGGGGACCTACGAGCAGTACTTC.

The DNA for the CDR3 is TGTGCCAGCTCACCCAGAACTCCAGCAGATAGCAATCAGCCCCAGCATTTT. It codes for CASSPRTPADSNQPQHF. The J gene is TRBJ1-5, the V gene TRBV18; the D is unclear. The CDR3 runs to 17 residues. Deletions cut 3 bases from V and 0 bases from J, with 15 bases between. CDR1 is KGHSH and CDR2 is LQKENI in the germline V gene.

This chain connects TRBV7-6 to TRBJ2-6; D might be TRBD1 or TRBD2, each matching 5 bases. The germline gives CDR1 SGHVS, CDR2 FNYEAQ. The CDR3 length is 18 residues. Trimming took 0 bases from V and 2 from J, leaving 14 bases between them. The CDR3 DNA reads TGTGCCAGCAGCTTAGCGCCGAGGGGAAGAGCTGGGGCCAACGTCCTGACTTTC. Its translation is CASSLAPRGRAGANVLTF.

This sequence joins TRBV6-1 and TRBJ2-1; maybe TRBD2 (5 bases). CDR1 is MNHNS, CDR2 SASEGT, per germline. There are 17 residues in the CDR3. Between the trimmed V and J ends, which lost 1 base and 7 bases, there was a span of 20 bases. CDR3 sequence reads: CASSEGVVFGIWNEQFF. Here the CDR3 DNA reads TGTGCCAGCAGTGAAGGGGTCGTCTTCGGGATTTGGAATGAGCAGTTCTTC.

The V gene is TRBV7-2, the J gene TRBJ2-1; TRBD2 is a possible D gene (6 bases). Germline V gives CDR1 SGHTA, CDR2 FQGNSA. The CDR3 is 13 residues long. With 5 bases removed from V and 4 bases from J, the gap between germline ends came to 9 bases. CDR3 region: CASSPLAYNEQFF. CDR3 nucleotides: TGTGCCAGCAGCCCCCTAGCGTACAATGAGCAGTTCTTC.

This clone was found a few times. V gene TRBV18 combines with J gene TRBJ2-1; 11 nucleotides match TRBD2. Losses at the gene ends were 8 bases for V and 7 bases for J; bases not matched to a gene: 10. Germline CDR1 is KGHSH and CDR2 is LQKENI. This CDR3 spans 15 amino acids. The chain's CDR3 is CASTTGTSGLNEQFF. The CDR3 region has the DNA TGTGCCAGCACAACTGGGACTAGCGGTCTGAATGAGCAGTTCTTC.